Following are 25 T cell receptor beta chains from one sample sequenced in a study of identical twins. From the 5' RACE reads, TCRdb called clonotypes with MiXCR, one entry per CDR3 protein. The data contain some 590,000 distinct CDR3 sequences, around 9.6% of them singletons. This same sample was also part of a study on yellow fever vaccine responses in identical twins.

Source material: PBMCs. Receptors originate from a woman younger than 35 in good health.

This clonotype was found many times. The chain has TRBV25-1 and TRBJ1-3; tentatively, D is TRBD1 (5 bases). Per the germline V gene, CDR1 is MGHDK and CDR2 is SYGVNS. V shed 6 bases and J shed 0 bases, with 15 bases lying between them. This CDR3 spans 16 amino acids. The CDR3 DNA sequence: TGTGCCAGCAGCCCCTCACAGGTCCCCTCTGGAAACACCATATATTTT. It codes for CASSPSQVPSGNTIYF.

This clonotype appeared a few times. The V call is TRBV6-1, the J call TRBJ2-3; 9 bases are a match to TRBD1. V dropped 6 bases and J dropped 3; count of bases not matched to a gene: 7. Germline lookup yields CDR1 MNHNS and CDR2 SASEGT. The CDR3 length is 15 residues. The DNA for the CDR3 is TGTGCCAGCAGACCCGGGACAGGGAGAACAGATACGCAGTATTTT. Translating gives CASRPGTGRTDTQYF.

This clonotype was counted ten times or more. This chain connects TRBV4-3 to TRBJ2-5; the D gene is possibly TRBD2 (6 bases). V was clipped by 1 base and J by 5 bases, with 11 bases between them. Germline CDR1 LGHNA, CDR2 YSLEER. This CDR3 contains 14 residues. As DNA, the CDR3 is TGCGCCAGCAGCCAAGTTCGGAGGGACGAGACCCAGTACTTC. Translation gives CASSQVRRDETQYF.

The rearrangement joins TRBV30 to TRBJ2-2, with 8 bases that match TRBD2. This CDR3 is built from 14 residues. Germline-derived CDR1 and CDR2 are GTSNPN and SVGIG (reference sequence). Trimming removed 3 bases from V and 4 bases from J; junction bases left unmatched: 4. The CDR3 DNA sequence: TGTGCCTGGAGACTAGCGGATCCCACCGGGGAGCTGTTTTTT. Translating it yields CAWRLADPTGELFF.

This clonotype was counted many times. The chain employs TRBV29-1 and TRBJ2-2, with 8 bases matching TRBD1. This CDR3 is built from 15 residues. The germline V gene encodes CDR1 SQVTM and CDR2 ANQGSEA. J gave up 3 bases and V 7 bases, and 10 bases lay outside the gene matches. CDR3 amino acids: CSGGSDRGHTGELFF. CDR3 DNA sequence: TGCAGCGGTGGATCCGACAGGGGTCACACCGGGGAGCTGTTTTTT.

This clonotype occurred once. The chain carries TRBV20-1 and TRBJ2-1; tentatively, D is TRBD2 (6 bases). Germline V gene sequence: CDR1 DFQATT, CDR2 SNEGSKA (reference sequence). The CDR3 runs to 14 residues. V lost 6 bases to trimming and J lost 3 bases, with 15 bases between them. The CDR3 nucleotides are TGCAGTGCCAGCCCCGGGAGCAACTACAATGAGCAGTTCTTC. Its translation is CSASPGSNYNEQFF.

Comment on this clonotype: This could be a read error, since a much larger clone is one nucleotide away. The CDR3 region has the DNA TGCAGTGCTAGTCCCTACGAGCAGTACTTC. It encodes CSASPYEQYF. This chain connects TRBV20-1 to TRBJ2-7; D gene ambiguous. V dropped 3 bases and J dropped 2 bases, with 2 bases sitting between them. Germline V lookup: CDR1 DFQATT, CDR2 SNEGSKA (reference sequence). The CDR3 is 10 amino acids.

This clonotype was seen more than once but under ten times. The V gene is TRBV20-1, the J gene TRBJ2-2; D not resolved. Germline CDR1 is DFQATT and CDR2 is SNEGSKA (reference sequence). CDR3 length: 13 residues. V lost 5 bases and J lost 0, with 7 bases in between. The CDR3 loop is CSARGPNTGELFF. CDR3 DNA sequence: TGCAGTGCTCGCGGCCCGAACACCGGGGAGCTGTTTTTT.

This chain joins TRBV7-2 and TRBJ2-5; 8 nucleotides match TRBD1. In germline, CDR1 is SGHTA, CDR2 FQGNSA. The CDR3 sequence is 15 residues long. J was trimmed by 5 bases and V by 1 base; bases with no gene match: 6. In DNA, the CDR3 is TGTGCCAGCAGCTTAGGACAGGGGTATCGGGAGACCCAGTACTTC. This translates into CASSLGQGYRETQYF.

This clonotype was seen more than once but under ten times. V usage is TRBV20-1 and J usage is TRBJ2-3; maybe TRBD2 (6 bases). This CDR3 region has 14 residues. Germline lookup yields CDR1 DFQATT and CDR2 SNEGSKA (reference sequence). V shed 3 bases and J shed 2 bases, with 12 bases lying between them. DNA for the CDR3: TGCAGTGCTAGTCCCAGGACTACCACAGATACGCAGTATTTT. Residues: CSASPRTTTDTQYF.

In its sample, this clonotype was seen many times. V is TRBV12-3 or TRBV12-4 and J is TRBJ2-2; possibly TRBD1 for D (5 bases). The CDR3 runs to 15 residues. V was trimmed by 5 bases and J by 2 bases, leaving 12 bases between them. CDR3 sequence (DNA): TGTGCCAGCAGTGACAGTTCTTTCAACACCGGGGAGCTGTTTTTT. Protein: CASSDSSFNTGELFF.

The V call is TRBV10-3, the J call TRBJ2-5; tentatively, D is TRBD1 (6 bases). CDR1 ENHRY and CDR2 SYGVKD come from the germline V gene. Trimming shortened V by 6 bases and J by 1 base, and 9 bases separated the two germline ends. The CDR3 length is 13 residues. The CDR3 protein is CAISGQSQETQYF. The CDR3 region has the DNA TGTGCCATCAGCGGACAGTCCCAAGAGACCCAGTACTTC.

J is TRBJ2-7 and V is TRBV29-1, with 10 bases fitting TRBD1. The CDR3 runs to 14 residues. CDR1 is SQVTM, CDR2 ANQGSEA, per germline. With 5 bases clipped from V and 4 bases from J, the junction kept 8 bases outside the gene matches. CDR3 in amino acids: CSVSPGTGAYEQYF. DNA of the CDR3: TGCAGCGTTTCACCCGGGACAGGGGCTTACGAGCAGTACTTC.

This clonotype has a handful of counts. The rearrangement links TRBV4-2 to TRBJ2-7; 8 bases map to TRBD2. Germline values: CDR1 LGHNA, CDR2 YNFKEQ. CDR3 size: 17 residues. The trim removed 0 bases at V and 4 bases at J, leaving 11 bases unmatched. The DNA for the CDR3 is TGTGCCAGCAGCCAAGAACCCGCGACTAGCGCGATTTACGAGCAGTACTTC. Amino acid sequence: CASSQEPATSAIYEQYF.

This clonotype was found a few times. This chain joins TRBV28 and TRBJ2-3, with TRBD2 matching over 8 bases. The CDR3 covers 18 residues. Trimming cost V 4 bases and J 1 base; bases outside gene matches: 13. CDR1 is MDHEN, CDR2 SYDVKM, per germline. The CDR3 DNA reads TGTGCCAGCAGTTACTCAGCGGGAGCCTTGGGCCGCACAGATACGCAGTATTTT. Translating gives CASSYSAGALGRTDTQYF. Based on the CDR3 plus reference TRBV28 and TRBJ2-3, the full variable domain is DVKVTQSSRYLVKRTGEKVFLECVQDMDHENMFWYRQDPGLGLRLIYFSYDVKMKEKGDIPEGYSVSREKKERFSLILESASTNQTSMYLCASSYSAGALGRTDTQYFGPGTRLTVL.

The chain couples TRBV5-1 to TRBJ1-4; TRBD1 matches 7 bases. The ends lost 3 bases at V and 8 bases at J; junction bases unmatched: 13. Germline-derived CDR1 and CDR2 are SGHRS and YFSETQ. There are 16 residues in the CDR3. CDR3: CASSSDLGGLGEKLFF. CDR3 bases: TGCGCCAGCAGCTCCGACCTAGGGGGCCTGGGCGAAAAACTGTTTTTT.

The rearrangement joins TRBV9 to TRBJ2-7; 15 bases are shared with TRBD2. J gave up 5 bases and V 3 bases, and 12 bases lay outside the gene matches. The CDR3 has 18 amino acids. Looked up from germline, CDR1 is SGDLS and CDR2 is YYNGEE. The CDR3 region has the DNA TGTGCCAGCAGCGCGGGACTAGCGGGAGGAACGAGGTTCGACGAGCAGTACTTC. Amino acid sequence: CASSAGLAGGTRFDEQYF.

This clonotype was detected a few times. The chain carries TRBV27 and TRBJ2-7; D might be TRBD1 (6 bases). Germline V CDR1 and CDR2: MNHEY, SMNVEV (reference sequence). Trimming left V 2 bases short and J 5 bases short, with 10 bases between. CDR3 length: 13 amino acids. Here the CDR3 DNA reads TGTGCCAGCAGTTTAACCAGGGGCCACGAGCAGTACTTC. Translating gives CASSLTRGHEQYF.

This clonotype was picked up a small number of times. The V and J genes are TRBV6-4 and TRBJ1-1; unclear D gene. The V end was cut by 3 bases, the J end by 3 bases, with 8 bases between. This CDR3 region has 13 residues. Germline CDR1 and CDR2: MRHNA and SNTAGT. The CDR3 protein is CASSETSHTEAFF. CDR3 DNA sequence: TGTGCCAGCAGTGAAACCAGCCACACTGAAGCTTTCTTT.

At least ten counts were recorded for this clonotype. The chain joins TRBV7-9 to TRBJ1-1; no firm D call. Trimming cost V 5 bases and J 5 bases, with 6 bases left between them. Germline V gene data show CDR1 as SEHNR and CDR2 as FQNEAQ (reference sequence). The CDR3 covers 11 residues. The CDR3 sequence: CASSPKTEAFF. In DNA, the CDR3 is TGTGCCAGCAGCCCGAAGACTGAAGCTTTCTTT.

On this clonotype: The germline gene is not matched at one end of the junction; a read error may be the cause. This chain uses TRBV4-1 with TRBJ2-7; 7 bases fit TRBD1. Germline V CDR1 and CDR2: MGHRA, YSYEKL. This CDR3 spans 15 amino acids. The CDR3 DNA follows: TGCGCCAGCAGCCAAGACCCCGGGACAGACTACGAGAAGTACTTC. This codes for CASSQDPGTDYEKYF.

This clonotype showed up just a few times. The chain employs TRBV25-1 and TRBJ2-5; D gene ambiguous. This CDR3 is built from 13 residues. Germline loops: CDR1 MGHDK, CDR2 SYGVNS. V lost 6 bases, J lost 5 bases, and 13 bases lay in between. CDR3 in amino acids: CASSPVLIETQYF. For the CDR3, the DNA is TGTGCCAGCAGCCCCGTACTGATTGAGACCCAGTACTTC.

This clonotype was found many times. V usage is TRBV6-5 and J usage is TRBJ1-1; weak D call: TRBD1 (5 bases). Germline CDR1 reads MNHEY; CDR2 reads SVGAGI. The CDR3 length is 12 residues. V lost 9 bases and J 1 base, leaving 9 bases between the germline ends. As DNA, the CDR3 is TGTGCCAGGGGGGGAGGGAACACTGAAGCTTTCTTT. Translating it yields CARGGGNTEAFF.

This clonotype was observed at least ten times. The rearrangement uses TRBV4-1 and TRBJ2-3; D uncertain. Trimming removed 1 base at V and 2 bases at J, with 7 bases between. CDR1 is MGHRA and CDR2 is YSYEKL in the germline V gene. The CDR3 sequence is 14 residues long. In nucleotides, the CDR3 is TGCGCCAGCAGCCAAGCCCCTGTCACAGATACGCAGTATTTT. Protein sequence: CASSQAPVTDTQYF.

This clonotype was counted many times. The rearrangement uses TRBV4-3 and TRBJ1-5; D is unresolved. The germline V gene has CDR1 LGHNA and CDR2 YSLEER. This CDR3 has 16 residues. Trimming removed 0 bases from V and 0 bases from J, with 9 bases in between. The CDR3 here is CASSQEWTPSNQPQHF. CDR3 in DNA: TGCGCCAGCAGCCAAGAGTGGACCCCTAGCAATCAGCCCCAGCATTTT.